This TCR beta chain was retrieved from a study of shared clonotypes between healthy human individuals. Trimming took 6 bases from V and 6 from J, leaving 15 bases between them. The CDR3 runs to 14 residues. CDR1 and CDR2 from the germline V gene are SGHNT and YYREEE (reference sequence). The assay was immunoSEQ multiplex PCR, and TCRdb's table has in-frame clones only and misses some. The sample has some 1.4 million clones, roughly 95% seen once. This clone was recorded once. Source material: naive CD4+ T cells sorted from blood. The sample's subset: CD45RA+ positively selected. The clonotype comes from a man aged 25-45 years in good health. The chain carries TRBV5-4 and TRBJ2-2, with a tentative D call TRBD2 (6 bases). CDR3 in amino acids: CASTAGGTAGELFF. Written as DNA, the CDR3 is TGTGCCAGCACCGCTGGCGGGACGGCCGGGGAGCTGTTTTTT.